This T cell receptor (beta chain) was observed in a study of cytomegalovirus exposure and HLA in healthy donors. Study outcomes and limitations: Reported results showed that the classifier diagnosed cytomegalovirus status with high specificity and sensitivity. A likely sequencing artifact accounted for one observed cluster of highly shared sequence variants. V- and J-gene trimming of TCR beta was linked (in a later analysis) to a missense DCLRE1C variant.

In its sample, this clone was seen once. The antigen remains unidentified. The germline CDR1 and CDR2 sequences are MNHNS and SASEGT. The CDR3 is made up of 18 amino acids. V dropped 2 bases and J dropped 4; count of bases not matched to a gene: 16. This PCR relied on a set of 60 Vbeta primers and 13 Jbeta primers. The repertoire was sequenced with immunoSEQ multiplex PCR; TCRdb's copy has only in-frame clones and lacks some. Seen here are approximately 120,000 clones, around 73% observed once, and the top ten hold about 4.9%. The sequence was obtained from a man aged 60 to 75 in good health and CMV-seropositive. The sequenced sample consisted of PBMCs. The V gene is TRBV6-1, the J gene TRBJ2-7; TRBD1 matches at 8 bases. In DNA form, the CDR3 reads TGTGCCAGCAGTGAACTGAGCTATGTGTGGGACAGGTCTTACGAGCAGTACTTC. As protein: CASSELSYVWDRSYEQYF.